The entry below gives a single TCR beta chain sequence along with its context. This record comes from a study of graft-versus-host responses after intestinal transplantation. There are 15 residues in the CDR3. Unmatched junction bases numbered 5, after V lost 3 bases and J lost 6 bases. CDR1 and CDR2 (germline): WSHSY, SAAADI. Measured with immunoSEQ multiplex PCR; TCRdb has only the in-frame clones, and not every one. The sample includes roughly 60,000 clones, about 90% of them seen just once. Sequencing was performed on PBMCs, taken almost 120 days after intestinal transplantation. This TCR came from a human patient who received an intestinal transplant, so some T cells may come from the graft donor. The chain employs TRBV10-2 and TRBJ2-7, with TRBD2 matching over 13 bases. The CDR3 coding sequence is TGCGCCAGCAGTGAACTAGCGGGAGGGCCGTCCGAGCAGTACTTC. It specifies CASSELAGGPSEQYF.